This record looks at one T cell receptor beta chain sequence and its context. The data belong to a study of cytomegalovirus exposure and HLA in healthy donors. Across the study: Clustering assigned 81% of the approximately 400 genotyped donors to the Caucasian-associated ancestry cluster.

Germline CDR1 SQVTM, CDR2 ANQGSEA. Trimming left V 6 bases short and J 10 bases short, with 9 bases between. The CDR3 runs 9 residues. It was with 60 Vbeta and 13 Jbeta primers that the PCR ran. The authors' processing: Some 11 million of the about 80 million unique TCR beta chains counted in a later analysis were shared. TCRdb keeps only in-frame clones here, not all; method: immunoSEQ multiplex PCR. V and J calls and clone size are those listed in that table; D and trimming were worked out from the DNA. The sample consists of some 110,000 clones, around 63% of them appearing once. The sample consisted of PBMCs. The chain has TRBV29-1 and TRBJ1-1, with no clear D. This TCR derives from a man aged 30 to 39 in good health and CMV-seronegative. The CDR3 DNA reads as TGCAGCGTGGATGAGGGAGCTTTCTTT. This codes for CSVDEGAFF.